The 29 T cell receptor beta chains presented below share a single source sample, sequenced in a study of T-cell memory formation after mild COVID-19. MiXCR, applied by TCRdb to the 5' RACE reads, yields one record per CDR3 protein. The sample lists about 50,000 distinct CDR3 sequences; around 10% were seen once. Specimen: PBMCs or a T cell subset sorted from them (not recorded which). These TCRs come from a man aged 18 to 30 who had mild COVID-19 (a few samples of this study predate the infection). Cell type and time point are not known.

The genes are TRBV20-1 and TRBJ2-7; D is perhaps TRBD1 or TRBD2 (5 bases each). The CDR3 is 14 residues long. V was cut by 3 bases and J by 3 bases, with 15 bases left in between. The germline gives CDR1 DFQATT, CDR2 SNEGSKA (reference sequence). The CDR3 coding sequence is TGCAGTGCTAGGAGGGACGGGGTCCACTACGAGCAGTACGTC. It codes for CSARRDGVHYEQYV.

In its sample, this clonotype was seen many times. The CDR3 DNA reads as TGTGCCATCTCTCGGGGCGAGACCCAGTACTTC. Translation gives CAISRGETQYF. J is TRBJ2-5 and V is TRBV10-3; either TRBD1 or TRBD2 may fit D (5 bases each). V lost 8 bases and J lost 5, with 9 bases in between. Germline loops: CDR1 ENHRY, CDR2 SYGVKD. The CDR3 is 11 residues long.

This clonotype occurred a few times. Germline and junction disagree at one end, which may indicate a read error. The chain joins TRBV6-5 to TRBJ2-7; 16 nucleotides match TRBD2. The V gene's germline CDR1 is MNHEY and CDR2 SVGAGI. This CDR3 has 15 amino acids. CDR3 residues: CASSSSPGLAGGRNF. For the CDR3, the DNA is TGTGCCAGCAGTTCTTCCCCGGGACTAGCGGGGGGGCGGAACTTC.

This clonotype has at least ten counts. J is TRBJ2-7 and V is TRBV12-3 or TRBV12-4; TRBD1 aligns across 9 bases. The CDR3 has 14 residues. V shed 5 bases and J 4 bases; nucleotides not matched to a gene: 6. For the CDR3, the DNA is TGTGCCAGCAGTGCCGGGACAGGGCTTTACGAGCAGTACTTC. It codes for CASSAGTGLYEQYF.

This clonotype was recorded many times. The chain combines TRBV7-9 with TRBJ2-7; 8 positions agree with TRBD1. This CDR3 spans 17 amino acids. J gave up 4 bases and V 5 bases, and 16 bases lay outside the gene matches. Germline V gives CDR1 SEHNR, CDR2 FQNEAQ (reference sequence). The CDR3 nucleotides are TGTGCCAGCAGCCCAGCGGTCCGGCCAGGGGGCTCGTACGAGCAGTACTTC. Protein product: CASSPAVRPGGSYEQYF.

The sample holds many counts of this clonotype. The rearrangement joins TRBV5-1 to TRBJ2-7, with TRBD1 identical over 9 bases. From germline, CDR1 is SGHRS and CDR2 YFSETQ. Trimming cost V 6 bases and J 6 bases; bases outside gene matches: 10. The CDR3 covers 14 residues. CDR3 DNA: TGCGCCAGCAAACGGGACAGGGTAAGGGGCGAGCAGTACTTC. It codes for CASKRDRVRGEQYF. Using reference TRBV5-1 and TRBJ2-7 for the parts outside the CDR3, the full variable domain is KAGVTQTPRYLIKTRGQQVTLSCSPISGHRSVSWYQQTPGQGLQFLFEYFSETQRNKGNFPGRFSGRQFSNSRSEMNVSTLELGDSALYLCASKRDRVRGEQYFGPGTRLTVT.

This clonotype was recorded many times. The V and J genes are TRBV12-3 or TRBV12-4 and TRBJ1-1; the D gene is possibly TRBD1 (5 bases). The V end was cut by 4 bases, the J end by 1 base, with 16 bases between. CDR3 length: 16 residues. This CDR3 reads CASSYRDGLKNTEAFF. CDR3 nucleotides: TGTGCCAGCAGTTACCGGGACGGGTTGAAGAACACTGAAGCTTTCTTT.

The J gene is TRBJ2-7, the V gene TRBV20-1; weak D call: TRBD2 (6 bases). Trimming cost V 0 bases and J 0 bases, with 15 bases left between them. Germline assignment: CDR1 DFQATT and CDR2 SNEGSKA (reference sequence). The length of the CDR3 is 16 residues. The CDR3 reads CSARDRGTSGSYEQYV. The DNA of the CDR3 is TGCAGTGCTAGAGATCGGGGGACTTCCGGCTCCTACGAGCAGTACGTC.

The gene calls are TRBV7-2 and TRBJ2-2; D uncertain. The CDR3 sequence is 13 residues long. V shed 0 bases and J shed 8 bases, with 7 bases lying between them. CDR1 is SGHTA, CDR2 FQGNSA, per germline. The CDR3 nucleotides are TGTGCCAGCAGCTTAGCCCGTCAGGGGGAGCTGTTTTTT. It codes for CASSLARQGELFF.

This chain connects TRBV11-2 to TRBJ1-1; D is unresolved. The CDR3 spans 13 residues. CDR1 SGHAT and CDR2 FQNNGV come from the germline V gene. Trimming took 1 base from V and 4 from J, leaving 7 bases between them. CDR3 nucleotides: TGTGCCAGCAGCTTAGTACGGGGCACTGAAGCTTTCTTT. The encoded protein is CASSLVRGTEAFF.

The chain joins TRBV7-3 to TRBJ2-5; either TRBD1 or TRBD2 may supply D (5 bases each). Trimming stripped 2 bases from V and 5 bases from J, with 18 bases between. Germline CDR1 is SGHTA and CDR2 is FQGTGA. The CDR3 runs to 16 residues. The CDR3 loop is CASSLSGPSLGETQYF. CDR3 nucleotides: TGTGCCAGCAGCTTATCGGGACCTAGTCTGGGGGAGACCCAGTACTTC.

Of note for this clonotype: One end of the junction fails to match germline, which may point to a read error. This chain joins TRBV7-7 and TRBJ2-3; D remains unclear. Germline CDR1 is SSHAT and CDR2 is FNYEAQ (reference sequence). The length of the CDR3 is 13 residues. The CDR3 DNA is TGTGCTAGCAGCTACGGGTTTGAAGATACGCAGTATTTT. Its translation: CASSYGFEDTQYF.

This clonotype was seen many times. This chain uses TRBV7-8 with TRBJ2-1; 7 nucleotides agree with TRBD2. The CDR3 length is 15 residues. The V gene's germline CDR1 is SGHVS and CDR2 FQNEAQ. V shed 2 bases, J shed 0 bases, and the junction held 1 base outside the gene matches. This CDR3 is CASSLSGISYNEQFF. The CDR3 coding sequence is TGTGCCAGCAGCTTAAGCGGGATCTCCTACAATGAGCAGTTCTTC.

The chain joins TRBV12-3 or TRBV12-4 to TRBJ2-1; TRBD2 matches at 8 bases. The V gene end was trimmed by 4 bases and the J gene end by 8 bases; junction bases not matched to a gene: 13. CDR3 size: 16 residues. The CDR3 spells CASSSAGTRLFHEQFF. The CDR3 DNA follows: TGTGCCAGCAGTTCGGCCGGGACTAGACTCTTCCATGAGCAGTTCTTC.

This clonotype was detected a few times. This chain joins TRBV5-1 and TRBJ1-1; the match to TRBD1 covers 7 bases. Losses at the gene ends were 0 bases for V and 10 bases for J; bases not matched to a gene: 6. The germline gives CDR1 SGHRS, CDR2 YFSETQ. The CDR3 spans 13 residues. CDR3 nucleotide sequence: TGCGCCAGCAGCTTGGAACAGGGGCTCGGAGCTTTCTTT. Its protein product is CASSLEQGLGAFF.

This clonotype has only a few counts. V gene TRBV6-6 combines with J gene TRBJ1-5; no clear D. The V end lost 4 bases, the J end lost 3 bases, and 4 bases lay between the germline ends. The CDR3 spans 12 residues. CDR1 and CDR2 (germline): MNHNY, SVGAGI (reference sequence). The CDR3 DNA reads as TGTGCCAGCAGTTTCGTCAATCAGCCCCAGCATTTT. Its translation is CASSFVNQPQHF.

V and J are TRBV25-1 and TRBJ1-1; 8 bases are shared with TRBD1. V was clipped by 2 bases and J by 1 base; unmatched bases: 9. Germline V gives CDR1 MGHDK, CDR2 SYGVNS. There are 17 residues in the CDR3. The CDR3 sequence: CASSEARGPLSNTEAFF. The CDR3 region has the DNA TGTGCCAGCAGTGAAGCCAGGGGGCCACTGTCGAACACTGAAGCTTTCTTT. Together with reference TRBV25-1 and TRBJ1-1, the CDR3 gives the full variable domain: EADIYQTPRYLVIGTGKKITLECSQTMGHDKMYWYQQDPGMELHLIHYSYGVNSTEKGDLSSESTVSRIRTEHFPLTLESARPSHTSQYLCASSEARGPLSNTEAFFGQGTRLTVV.

The rearrangement joins TRBV7-8 to TRBJ1-5, with D possibly matching TRBD1 (5 bases). This CDR3 region has 14 residues. Germline V gene sequence: CDR1 SGHVS, CDR2 FQNEAQ. The V end was cut by 0 bases, the J end by 4 bases, with 7 bases between. The CDR3 bases are TGTGCCAGCAGCTTAGCTGCAGGGAATCAGCCCCAGCATTTT. As protein: CASSLAAGNQPQHF.

The V gene is TRBV4-1, the J gene TRBJ2-1; the D gene is possibly TRBD1 (7 bases). CDR1 and CDR2 from the germline V gene are MGHRA and YSYEKL. Trimming shortened V by 4 bases and J by 13 bases, and 11 bases separated the two germline ends. This CDR3 comprises 11 residues. In nucleotides, the CDR3 is TGCGCCAGCAGCCGCGGGACAGAACAGTTCTTC. The encoded protein is CASSRGTEQFF.

In its sample, this clonotype was seen a few times. V usage is TRBV7-9 and J usage is TRBJ1-2; TRBD1 is a possible D gene (6 bases). The CDR3 is 11 amino acids. The V and J ends lost 4 bases and 8 bases respectively, with 8 bases between them. Germline V gene sequence: CDR1 SEHNR, CDR2 FQNEAQ (reference sequence). The CDR3 region has the DNA TGTGCCAGCAGCTCACAGGGCGGCTACACCTTC. Amino acids: CASSSQGGYTF.

This clonotype was seen only a few times. The chain couples TRBV14 to TRBJ2-1; 7 nucleotides agree with TRBD1. The CDR3 length is 15 residues. The V gene's germline CDR1 is SGHDN and CDR2 FVKESK. V dropped 4 bases and J dropped 2; count of bases not matched to a gene: 5. In nucleotides, the CDR3 is TGTGCCAGCAGCCGGGGACAGTGGACCTACAATGAGCAGTTCTTC. Amino acids: CASSRGQWTYNEQFF. The whole variable domain, filled in from reference TRBV14 and TRBJ2-1, reads EAGVTQFPSHSVIEKGQTVTLRCDPISGHDNLYWYRRVMGKEIKFLLHFVKESKQDESGMPNNRFLAERTGGTYSTLKVQPAELEDSGVYFCASSRGQWTYNEQFFGPGTRLTVL.

This clonotype has only a few counts. The V and J genes are TRBV18 and TRBJ2-7; D remains ambiguous. Germline-derived CDR1 and CDR2 are KGHSH and LQKENI. V lost 6 bases and J 0 bases, leaving 15 bases between the germline ends. The CDR3 contains 15 residues. The DNA for the CDR3 is TGTGCCAGCTCGCCTTACCCCGTGGGCTCCTACGAGCAGTACGTC. Its protein product is CASSPYPVGSYEQYV.

This clonotype has more than one count but fewer than ten. The genes are TRBV20-1 and TRBJ2-5; 7 nucleotides align to TRBD1. The CDR3 spans 12 residues. Germline V gene sequence: CDR1 DFQATT, CDR2 SNEGSKA (reference sequence). J was trimmed by 6 bases and V by 4 bases; bases with no gene match: 5. CDR3 region: CSAKRTGKTQYF. CDR3 bases: TGCAGTGCTAAAAGGACAGGAAAGACCCAGTACTTC.

This clonotype has only a few counts. The chain joins TRBV5-5 to TRBJ1-2; D is uncertain. The CDR3 has 14 residues. V dropped 5 bases and J dropped 3 bases, with 14 bases sitting between them. CDR1 SGHKS and CDR2 YYEKEE come from the germline V gene (reference sequence). For the CDR3, the DNA is TGTGCCAGCAGACCGTTACGTGAGGACTATGGCTACACCTTC. This sequence encodes CASRPLREDYGYTF.

This clonotype was observed a few times. The chain carries TRBV20-1 and TRBJ2-5, with 8 bases matching TRBD2. The CDR3 sequence is 15 residues long. Per the germline V gene, CDR1 is DFQATT and CDR2 is SNEGSKA (reference sequence). V lost 4 bases and J lost 2; bases outside the gene matches: 9. This CDR3 reads CSATSGGAKQETQYF. The CDR3 DNA follows: TGCAGTGCTACTTCCGGGGGGGCAAAACAAGAGACCCAGTACTTC.

V and J are TRBV21-1 and TRBJ2-2; the table assigns TRBD1, which was not confirmed against the DNA. TRBV21-1 is designated a pseudogene. The CDR3 is 15 residues long. The CDR3 region is CASSPGGAPTGELFF. In nucleotides, the CDR3 is TGTGCCAGCAGCCCAGGGGGGGCGCCCACCGGGGAGCTGTTTTTT.

V gene TRBV6-5 combines with J gene TRBJ2-6; no clear D. Deletions cut 7 bases from V and 0 bases from J, with 4 bases between. Germline values: CDR1 MNHEY, CDR2 SVGAGI. This CDR3 region has 13 residues. The CDR3 coding sequence is TGTGCCAGCATTGGCTCTGGGGCCAACGTCCTGACTTTC. This codes for CASIGSGANVLTF.

The sample holds one count of this clonotype. The chain recombines TRBV9 with TRBJ2-7; maybe TRBD1 (5 bases). The CDR3 loop spans 14 amino acids. Germline V gene data show CDR1 as SGDLS and CDR2 as YYNGEE. V lost 2 bases, J lost 6 bases, and 15 bases lay in between. The CDR3 bases are TGTGCCAGCAGCGTGGCAGGGAAGGCCTCCGAGCAGTACTTC. Protein product: CASSVAGKASEQYF.

V is TRBV3-1 and J is TRBJ2-3; D is undetermined. CDR3 length: 12 amino acids. With 1 base removed from V and 6 bases from J, the gap between germline ends came to 5 bases. The germline V gene encodes CDR1 LGHDT and CDR2 YNNKEL (reference sequence). The CDR3 is CASSQGPDTQYF. The DNA of the CDR3 is TGTGCCAGCAGCCAAGGCCCCGATACGCAGTATTTT.